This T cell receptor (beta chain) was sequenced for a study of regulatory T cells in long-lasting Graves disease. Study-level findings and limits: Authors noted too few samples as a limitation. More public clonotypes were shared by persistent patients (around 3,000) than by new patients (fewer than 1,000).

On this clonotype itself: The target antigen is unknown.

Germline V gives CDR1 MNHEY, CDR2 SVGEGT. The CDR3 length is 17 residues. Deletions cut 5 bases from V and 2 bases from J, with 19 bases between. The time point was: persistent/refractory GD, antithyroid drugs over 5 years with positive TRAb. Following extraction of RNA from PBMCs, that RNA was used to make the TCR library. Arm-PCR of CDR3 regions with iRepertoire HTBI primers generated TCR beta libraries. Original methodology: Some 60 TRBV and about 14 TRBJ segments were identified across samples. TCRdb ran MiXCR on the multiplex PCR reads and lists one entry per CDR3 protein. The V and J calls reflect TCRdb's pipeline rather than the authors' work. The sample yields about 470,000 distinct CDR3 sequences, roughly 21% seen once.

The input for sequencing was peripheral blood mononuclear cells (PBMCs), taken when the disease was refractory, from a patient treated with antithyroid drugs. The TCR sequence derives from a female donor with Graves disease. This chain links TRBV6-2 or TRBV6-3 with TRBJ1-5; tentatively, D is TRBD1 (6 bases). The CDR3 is CASSPDRRVSGNQPQHF. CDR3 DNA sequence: TGTGCCAGCAGTCCGGACAGACGAGTGTCGGGCAATCAGCCCCAGCATTTT.